This T cell receptor beta chain was found in a study of STAT5B mutations in CD4+ large granular lymphocyte leukemia. TCRdb keeps only in-frame clones here, not all; method: immunoSEQ multiplex PCR. The sample shows 30,000 or so clones, 79% of them seen only once. Source material: CD4+ T cells from blood buffy coats. The receptor comes from a human donor in good health.

CDR3 residues: CASSLGGARDYGYTF. The CDR3 DNA reads TGCGCCAGCAGCTTGGGAGGGGCGCGGGACTATGGCTACACCTTC. The rearrangement uses TRBV5-1 and TRBJ1-2; possible D gene TRBD1, 5 bases. The CDR3 length is 15 residues. Germline-derived CDR1 and CDR2 are SGHRS and YFSETQ. V was trimmed by 0 bases and J by 3 bases, leaving 12 bases between them.